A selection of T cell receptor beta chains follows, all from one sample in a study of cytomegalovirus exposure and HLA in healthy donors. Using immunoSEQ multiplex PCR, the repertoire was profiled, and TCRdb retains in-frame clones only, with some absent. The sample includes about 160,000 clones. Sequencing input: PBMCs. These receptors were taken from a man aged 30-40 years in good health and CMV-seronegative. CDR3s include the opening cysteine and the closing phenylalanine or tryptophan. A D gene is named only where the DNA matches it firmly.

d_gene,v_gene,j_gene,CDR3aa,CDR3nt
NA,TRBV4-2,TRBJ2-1,CASSREGGDEQFF,TGTGCCAGCAGCCGAGAAGGCGGGGATGAGCAGTTCTTC
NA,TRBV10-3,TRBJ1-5,CAISIPGSNQPQHF,TGTGCCATCAGTATACCGGGGAGCAATCAGCCCCAGCATTTT
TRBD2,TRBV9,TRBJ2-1,CASSEGLAGGYEQFF,TGTGCCAGCAGCGAGGGACTAGCGGGGGGCTATGAGCAGTTCTTC
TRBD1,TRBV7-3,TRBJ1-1,CASSSQGVSEAFF,TGTGCCAGCAGCTCCCAGGGGGTTTCTGAAGCTTTCTTT
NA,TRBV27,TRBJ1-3,CASSPTGSGNTIYF,TGTGCCAGCAGTCCGACAGGCTCTGGAAACACCATATATTTT
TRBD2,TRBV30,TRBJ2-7,CAWGLAGIPTYEQYF,TGTGCCTGGGGACTAGCGGGAATCCCTACCTACGAGCAGTACTTC
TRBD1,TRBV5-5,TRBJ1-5,CASSGGTGENQPQHF,TGTGCCAGCAGCGGGGGGACAGGGGAGAATCAGCCCCAGCATTTT
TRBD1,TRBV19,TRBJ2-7,CASSMQQGALEQYF,TGTGCCAGTAGTATGCAACAGGGGGCCCTCGAGCAGTACTTC
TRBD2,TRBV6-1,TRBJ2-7,CASSAVTSGRAYEQYF,TGTGCCAGCAGTGCCGTCACTAGCGGGAGGGCCTACGAGCAGTACTTC
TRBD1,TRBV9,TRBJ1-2,CASSQFAGQNYGYTF,TGTGCCAGCAGCCAATTTGCGGGACAGAACTATGGCTACACCTTC
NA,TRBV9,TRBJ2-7,CASSVGGVGHEQYF,TGTGCCAGCAGCGTAGGAGGAGTCGGCCACGAGCAGTACTTC
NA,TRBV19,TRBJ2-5,CASSEGAGVGQETQYF,TGTGCCAGTAGTGAAGGAGCAGGGGTAGGGCAAGAGACCCAGTACTTC
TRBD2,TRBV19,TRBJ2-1,CASSMGGGSYNEQFF,TGTGCCAGTAGCATGGGGGGGGGTTCCTACAATGAGCAGTTCTTC
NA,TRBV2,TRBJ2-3,CASRVDTGDTQYF,TGTGCCAGCAGAGTAGACACTGGAGATACGCAGTATTTT
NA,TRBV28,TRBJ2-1,CASSLLAKTVYNEQFF,TGTGCCAGCAGTTTACTAGCCAAGACGGTCTACAATGAGCAGTTCTTC
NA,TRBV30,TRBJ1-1,CAWSEYNTEAFF,TGTGCCTGGAGTGAATATAACACTGAAGCTTTCTTT
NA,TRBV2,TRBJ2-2,CASSERQITGELFF,TGTGCCAGCAGTGAAAGACAGATCACCGGGGAGCTGTTTTTT
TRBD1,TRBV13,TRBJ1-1,CASSLSQYQGALTEAFF,TGTGCCAGCAGCCTCTCTCAATATCAGGGGGCGCTGACTGAAGCTTTCTTT
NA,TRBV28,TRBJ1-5,CASTTWGDVNQPQHF,TGTGCCAGCACCACCTGGGGGGACGTCAATCAGCCCCAGCATTTT
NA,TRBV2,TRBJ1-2,CASSEAFSIGYTF,TGTGCCAGCAGTGAGGCCTTTAGCATAGGCTACACCTTC
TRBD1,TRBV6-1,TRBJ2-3,CASSEARVGGYGTDTQYF,TGTGCCAGCAGTGAAGCGCGTGTAGGGGGCTATGGCACAGATACGCAGTATTTT
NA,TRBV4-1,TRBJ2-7,CASSQDRGPYEQYF,TGCGCCAGCAGCCAAGACAGGGGTCCCTACGAGCAGTACTTC
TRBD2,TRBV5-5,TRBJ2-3,CASSSLSGSLTDTQYF,TGTGCCAGCAGCTCGCTTAGCGGGAGCCTTACAGATACGCAGTATTTT
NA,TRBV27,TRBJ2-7,CASRVGGSWAYEQYF,TGTGCCAGCAGGGTTGGGGGGTCCTGGGCCTACGAGCAGTACTTC
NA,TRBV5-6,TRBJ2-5,CASSLGVAPQETQYF,TGTGCCAGCAGCTTGGGAGTCGCACCGCAAGAGACCCAGTACTTC
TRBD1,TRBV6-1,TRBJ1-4,CASSEALRGATGAEKLLF,TGTGCCAGCAGTGAAGCGCTTCGCGGGGCGACAGGGGCTGAAAAACTGCTTTTT
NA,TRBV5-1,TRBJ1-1,CASSLAPGAGTEAFF,TGCGCCAGCAGCTTGGCCCCGGGAGCAGGCACTGAAGCTTTCTTT
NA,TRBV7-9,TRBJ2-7,CASSLGQIHEQYF,TGTGCCAGCAGCTTAGGACAGATCCACGAGCAGTACTTC
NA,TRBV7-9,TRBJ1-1,CASKRGGSNTEAFF,TGTGCCAGTAAGCGAGGAGGATCGAACACTGAAGCTTTCTTT
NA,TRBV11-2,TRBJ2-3,CASSIVGGSVDTQYF,TGTGCCAGCAGCATAGTGGGCGGGTCGGTAGATACGCAGTATTTT
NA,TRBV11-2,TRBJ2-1,CASSVRVPYNEQFF,TGTGCCAGCAGCGTCAGGGTTCCCTACAATGAGCAGTTCTTC
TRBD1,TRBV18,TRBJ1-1,CASSPQDRAEAFF,TGTGCCAGCTCACCCCAGGACAGGGCTGAAGCTTTCTTT
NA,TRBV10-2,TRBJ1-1,CASSDTGSNTEAFF,TGCGCCAGCAGTGACACAGGCTCGAACACTGAAGCTTTCTTT
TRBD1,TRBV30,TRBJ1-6,CALRVLGQGRRNSPLHF,TGTGCCTTACGAGTGTTGGGACAGGGGAGAAGGAATTCACCCCTCCACTTT
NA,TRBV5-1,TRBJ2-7,CASSLQDISYEQYF,TGCGCCAGCAGCTTGCAGGACATCAGCTACGAGCAGTACTTC
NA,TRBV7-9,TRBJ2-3,CASSFGGPTDTQYF,TGTGCCAGCAGCTTCGGAGGACCCACAGATACGCAGTATTTT
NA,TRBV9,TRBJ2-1,CASSVEWEPHNEQFF,TGTGCCAGCAGCGTAGAGTGGGAGCCCCACAATGAGCAGTTCTTC
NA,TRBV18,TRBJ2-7,CASSPARAAYEQYF,TGTGCCAGCTCACCCGCCAGAGCGGCCTACGAGCAGTACTTC
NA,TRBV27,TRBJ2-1,CASSSTGTYNEQFF,TGTGCCAGCAGTTCTACAGGGACCTACAATGAGCAGTTCTTC
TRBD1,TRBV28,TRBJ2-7,CASGSGQAYEQYF,TGTGCCAGCGGTTCGGGACAGGCCTACGAGCAGTACTTC
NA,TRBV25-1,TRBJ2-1,CASSAFRMEGADEQFF,TGTGCCAGCAGTGCCTTCAGGATGGAGGGGGCCGATGAGCAGTTCTTC
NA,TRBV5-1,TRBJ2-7,CASSATWEWEQYF,TGCGCCAGCAGCGCGACCTGGGAGTGGGAGCAGTACTTC
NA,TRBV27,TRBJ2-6,CASTRWGLLSSGANVLTF,TGTGCCAGCACCCGATGGGGCCTTTTGTCCTCTGGGGCCAACGTCCTGACTTTC
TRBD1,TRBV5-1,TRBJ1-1,CASRGTGGGEAFF,TGCGCCAGCAGGGGAACAGGGGGAGGTGAAGCTTTCTTT
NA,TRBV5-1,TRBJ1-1,CASRPGENTEAFF,TGCGCCAGCAGACCGGGAGAGAACACTGAAGCTTTCTTT
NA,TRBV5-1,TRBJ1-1,CASSGGDMNTEAFF,TGCGCCAGCAGTGGGGGGGACATGAACACTGAAGCTTTCTTT
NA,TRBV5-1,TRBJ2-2,CASSSETGGRGTGELFF,TGCGCCAGCAGCTCAGAAACTGGAGGGAGAGGCACCGGGGAGCTGTTTTTT
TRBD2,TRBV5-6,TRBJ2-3,CASNSEAGAKPTDTQYF,TGTGCCAGCAATTCCGAGGCGGGAGCCAAACCTACAGATACGCAGTATTTT
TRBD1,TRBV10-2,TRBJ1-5,CASRTTGGIDQPQHF,TGCGCCAGCAGAACTACAGGGGGCATCGACCAGCCCCAGCATTTT
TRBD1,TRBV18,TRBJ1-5,CASSPQVGTAHQPQHF,TGTGCCAGCTCACCACAGGTCGGGACAGCACATCAGCCCCAGCATTTT
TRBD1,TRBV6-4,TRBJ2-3,CASSDGTGGDTQYF,TGTGCCAGCAGTGACGGGACAGGGGGAGATACGCAGTATTTT
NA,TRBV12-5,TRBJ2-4,CASGNTGPLAKNIQYF,TGTGCTAGTGGCAATACAGGCCCACTAGCCAAAAACATTCAGTACTTC